This record covers a single TCR beta chain. This sample was taken from a study of T cells expressing NK-cell markers. Study details: Sorted T-cell subsets CD3+CD56+NKG2C+, CD3+CD56+NKG2C- and CD3+CD56-NKG2C+ were TCR beta-sequenced.

UMI-tagged 5'RACE template switching yielded the TCR beta cDNA. From the 5' RACE reads, TCRdb lists one entry per CDR3 protein and no DNA. Its table records around 550,000 distinct CDR3 sequences. Germline lookup yields CDR1 SGHRS and CDR2 YFSETQ. This CDR3 spans 17 amino acids. The sequence derives from a man between 18 and 35 years old in good health. Sequencing used blood T cells: a sorted CD56 or NKG2C T cell subset, CD4+ or CD8+ T cells, or bulk PBMC T cells (not recorded which). The chain employs TRBV5-1 and TRBJ2-6; the D gene TCRdb calls, TRBD1, cannot be checked with no DNA. The CDR3: CASSRGDRAAGANVLTF.